The 3 T cell receptor beta chains below were found in one sample sequenced in a study of cytomegalovirus exposure and HLA in healthy donors. Primers included in the PCR were 60 Vbeta and 13 Jbeta primers. Assay: immunoSEQ multiplex PCR; the TCRdb copy retains only in-frame clones and omits some. The table includes about 150,000 clones, 80% detected once. Sequencing input: PBMCs. Source of these receptors: a middle-aged woman in good health and CMV-seropositive.

The chain links TRBV6-1 to TRBJ1-1; 8 positions match TRBD1. This CDR3 has 13 amino acids. The germline CDR1 and CDR2 sequences are MNHNS and SASEGT. Losses at the gene ends were 5 bases for V and 5 bases for J; bases not matched to a gene: 4. Here the CDR3 DNA reads TGTGCCAGCAGTATCACAGGGGGTACTGAAGCTTTCTTT. Translated: CASSITGGTEAFF.

In the case of this clone: Different DNA sequences within this sample yield the same CDR3. This rearrangement joins TRBV6-6 to TRBJ2-3; the D gene is possibly TRBD2 (6 bases). V was clipped by 9 bases and J by 2 bases, with 15 bases between them. This CDR3 is 14 amino acids long. Germline V gene lookup returns CDR1 MNHNY and CDR2 SVGAGI (reference sequence). The CDR3 spells CASSPGLLTDTQYF. In DNA form, the CDR3 reads TGTGCCAGTTCCCCGGGACTCCTCACAGATACGCAGTATTTT.

J is TRBJ1-1 and V is TRBV9, with D unclear. This CDR3 has 13 residues. Germline CDR1 and CDR2: SGDLS and YYNGEE. V was pared by 4 bases and J by 1 base, with 8 bases between. The CDR3 protein is CASSKTTNTEAFF. CDR3 DNA sequence: TGTGCCAGCAGCAAGACAACGAACACTGAAGCTTTCTTT.